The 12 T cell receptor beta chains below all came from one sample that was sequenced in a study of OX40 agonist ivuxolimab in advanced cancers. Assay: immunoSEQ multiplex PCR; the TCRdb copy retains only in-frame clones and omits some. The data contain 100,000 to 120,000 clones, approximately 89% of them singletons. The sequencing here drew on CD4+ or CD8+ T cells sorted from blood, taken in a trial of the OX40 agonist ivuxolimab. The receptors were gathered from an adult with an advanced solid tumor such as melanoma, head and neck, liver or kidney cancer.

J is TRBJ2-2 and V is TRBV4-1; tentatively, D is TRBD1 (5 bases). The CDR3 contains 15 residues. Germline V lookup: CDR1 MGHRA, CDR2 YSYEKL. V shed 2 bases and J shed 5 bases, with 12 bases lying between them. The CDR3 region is CASSQQGYGTGELFF. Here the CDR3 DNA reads TGCGCCAGCAGCCAACAGGGCTACGGTACCGGGGAGCTGTTTTTT.

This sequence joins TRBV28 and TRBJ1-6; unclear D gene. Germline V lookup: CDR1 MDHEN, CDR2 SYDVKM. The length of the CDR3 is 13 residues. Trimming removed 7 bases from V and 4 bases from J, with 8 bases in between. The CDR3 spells CASKEGYNSPLHF. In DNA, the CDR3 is TGTGCCAGCAAGGAGGGATATAATTCACCCCTCCACTTT.

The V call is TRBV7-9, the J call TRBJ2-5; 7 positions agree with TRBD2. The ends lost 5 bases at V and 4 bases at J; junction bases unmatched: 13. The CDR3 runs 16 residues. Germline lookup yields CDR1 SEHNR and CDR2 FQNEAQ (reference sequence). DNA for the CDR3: TGTGCCAGCAGCCCAAGACTAGCCTCGAGATCAGAGACCCAGTACTTC. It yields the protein CASSPRLASRSETQYF.

CDR3 region: CASSGGAGGDTQYF. DNA for the CDR3: TGTGCCAGCAGCGGGGGAGCGGGAGGAGATACGCAGTATTTT. This rearrangement joins TRBV9 to TRBJ2-3; the match to TRBD2 covers 9 bases. After removal of 3 bases from V and 5 bases from J, the junction contained 4 bases not matched to a gene. The CDR3 spans 14 residues. Germline V CDR1 and CDR2: SGDLS, YYNGEE.

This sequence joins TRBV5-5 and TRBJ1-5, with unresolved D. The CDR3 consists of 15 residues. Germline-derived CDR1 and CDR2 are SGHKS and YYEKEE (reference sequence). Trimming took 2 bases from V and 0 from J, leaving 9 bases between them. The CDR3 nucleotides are TGTGCCAGCAGCTTTTCCGGGAGTAGCAATCAGCCCCAGCATTTT. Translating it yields CASSFSGSSNQPQHF.

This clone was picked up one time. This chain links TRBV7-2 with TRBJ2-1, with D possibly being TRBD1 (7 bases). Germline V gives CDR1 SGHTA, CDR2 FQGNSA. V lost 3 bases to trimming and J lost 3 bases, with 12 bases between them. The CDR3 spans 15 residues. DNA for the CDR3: TGTGCCAGCAGCTTGGCGCAGGGGGGCTACAATGAGCAGTTCTTC. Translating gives CASSLAQGGYNEQFF.

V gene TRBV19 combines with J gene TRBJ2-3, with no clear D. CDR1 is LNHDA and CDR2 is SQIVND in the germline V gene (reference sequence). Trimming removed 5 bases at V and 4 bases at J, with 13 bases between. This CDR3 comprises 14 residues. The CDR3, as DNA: TGTGCCAGTAGTCGGGCAGCTGACGCAGATACGCAGTATTTT. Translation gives CASSRAADADTQYF.

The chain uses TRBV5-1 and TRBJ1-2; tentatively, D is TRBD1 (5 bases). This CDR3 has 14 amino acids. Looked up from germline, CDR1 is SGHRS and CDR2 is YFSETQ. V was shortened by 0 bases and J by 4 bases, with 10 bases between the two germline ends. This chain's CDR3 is CASSLAREFYGYTF. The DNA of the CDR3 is TGCGCCAGCAGCTTGGCCAGGGAGTTCTATGGCTACACCTTC.

CDR3 coding DNA: TGTGCCTGGAGTGTAGTGCCCGGGACTGAAGCTTTCTTT. Translation gives CAWSVVPGTEAFF. V gene TRBV30 combines with J gene TRBJ1-1; D not resolved. Germline CDR1 GTSNPN, CDR2 SVGIG (reference sequence). This CDR3 contains 13 residues. V lost 0 bases, J lost 5 bases, and 10 bases lay in between.

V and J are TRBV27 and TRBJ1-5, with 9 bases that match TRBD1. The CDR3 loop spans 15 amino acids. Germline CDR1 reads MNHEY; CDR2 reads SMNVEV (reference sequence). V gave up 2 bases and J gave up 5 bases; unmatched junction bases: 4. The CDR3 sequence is CASSLGDRVDQPQHF. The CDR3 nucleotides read TGTGCCAGCAGTTTAGGGGACAGGGTGGATCAGCCCCAGCATTTT.

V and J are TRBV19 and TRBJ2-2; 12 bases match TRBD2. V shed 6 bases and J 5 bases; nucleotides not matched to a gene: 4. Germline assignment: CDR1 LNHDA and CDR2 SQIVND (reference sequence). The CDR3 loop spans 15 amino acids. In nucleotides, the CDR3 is TGTGCCAGTAGCCCCGGGACTAGCGGGACCGGGGAGCTGTTTTTT. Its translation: CASSPGTSGTGELFF. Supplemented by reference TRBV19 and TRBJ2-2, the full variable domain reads DGGITQSPKYLFRKEGQNVTLSCEQNLNHDAMYWYRQDPGQGLRLIYYSQIVNDFQKGDIAEGYSVSREKKESFPLTVTSAQKNPTAFYLCASSPGTSGTGELFFGEGSRLTVL.

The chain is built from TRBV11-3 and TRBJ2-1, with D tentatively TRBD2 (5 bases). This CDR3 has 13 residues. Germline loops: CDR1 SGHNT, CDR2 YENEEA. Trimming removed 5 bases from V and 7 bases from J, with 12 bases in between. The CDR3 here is CASSPPRENEQFF. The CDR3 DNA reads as TGTGCCAGCAGCCCACCGAGGGAGAATGAGCAGTTCTTC.